The 10 T cell receptor beta chains presented below share a single source sample, sequenced in a study of blood T cells in healthy people across ages. Through a sample-barcoded 5' primer and a J-beta primer mix, a second PCR was run for roughly 6 to 12 cycles. MiXCR was run by TCRdb on the 5' RACE reads, yielding one entry per CDR3 protein. The data show 850,000 to 1,300,000 distinct CDR3 sequences, 45% seen once. The sequencing input was blood. All receptors derive from a woman aged 55-70 years in good health.

This clonotype was detected only a few times. The chain recombines TRBV7-9 with TRBJ2-3, with D possibly matching TRBD2 (5 bases). Deletions cut 6 bases from V and 0 bases from J, with 13 bases between. Germline CDR1 SEHNR, CDR2 FQNEAQ (reference sequence). This CDR3 spans 15 amino acids. The CDR3 sequence: CASSPTRTSTDTQYF. The DNA for the CDR3 is TGTGCCAGCAGTCCAACCCGGACTAGCACAGATACGCAGTATTTT. Combining the CDR3 with reference TRBV7-9 and TRBJ2-3 gives the whole variable domain DTGVSQNPRHKITKRGQNVTFRCDPISEHNRLYWYRQTLGQGPEFLTYFQNEAQLEKSRLLSDRFSAERPKGSFSTLEIQRTEQGDSAMYLCASSPTRTSTDTQYFGPGTRLTVL.

The table lists this clonotype with a count of one. This sequence joins TRBV9 and TRBJ2-1; possible D gene TRBD2, 6 bases. The CDR3 spans 14 residues. Germline values: CDR1 SGDLS, CDR2 YYNGEE. The V end was cut by 0 bases, the J end by 9 bases, with 13 bases between. The CDR3 DNA follows: TGTGCCAGCAGCGTAGGCGGGGACCAAAGTGAGCAGTTCTTC. This encodes CASSVGGDQSEQFF.

The chain combines TRBV5-6 with TRBJ1-2; 9 nucleotides agree with TRBD1. The CDR3 has 15 residues. The germline CDR1 and CDR2 sequences are SGHDT and YYEEEE. Trimming removed 3 bases from V and 3 bases from J; junction bases left unmatched: 6. CDR3 DNA: TGTGCCAGCAGCTCTTTACAGGGGGCACACTATGGCTACACCTTC. Protein: CASSSLQGAHYGYTF.

This rearrangement joins TRBV12-3 or TRBV12-4 to TRBJ1-6; 7 nucleotides match TRBD1. The junction had 15 bases not matched to a gene; V was cut back by 10 bases and J by 9 bases. The CDR3 sequence is 15 residues long. DNA of the CDR3: TGTGCCACCCAGGAGACAGGGATGATCTTTTCACCCCTCCACTTT. Translation: CATQETGMIFSPLHF.

V is TRBV9 and J is TRBJ2-1; 10 nucleotides agree with TRBD1. The V gene end was trimmed by 0 bases and the J gene end by 7 bases; junction bases not matched to a gene: 4. The germline gives CDR1 SGDLS, CDR2 YYNGEE. The CDR3 is 15 amino acids. CDR3 protein: CASSVETGGGNEQFF. The CDR3 nucleotides are TGTGCCAGCAGCGTAGAGACAGGGGGCGGGAATGAGCAGTTCTTC.

This clonotype has a handful of counts. The rearrangement joins TRBV13 to TRBJ2-3, with D maybe TRBD1 (6 bases). V shed 7 bases and J shed 10 bases, with 21 bases lying between them. The germline V gene has CDR1 PRHDT and CDR2 FYEKMQ (reference sequence). The CDR3 spans 14 residues. The CDR3 reads CASIERGGDQAQYF. The CDR3 DNA follows: TGTGCCAGCATCGAGCGAGGGGGTGATCAAGCGCAGTATTTT.

The chain links TRBV6-1 to TRBJ2-7; D is undetermined. CDR1 and CDR2 from the germline V gene are MNHNS and SASEGT. V dropped 6 bases and J dropped 0 bases, with 12 bases sitting between them. The CDR3 runs to 14 residues. This chain's CDR3 is CASRAGATSYEQYF. The CDR3 DNA sequence: TGTGCCAGCAGGGCAGGTGCTACCTCCTACGAGCAGTACTTC.

The chain couples TRBV7-9 to TRBJ2-1; D might be TRBD2 (6 bases). The CDR3 consists of 14 residues. V was shortened by 3 bases and J by 5 bases, with 11 bases between the two germline ends. Germline loops: CDR1 SEHNR, CDR2 FQNEAQ (reference sequence). The CDR3 loop is CASSLAGSHNEQFF. As DNA, the CDR3 is TGTGCCAGCAGCTTGGCGGGGTCCCACAATGAGCAGTTCTTC.

The chain uses TRBV4-3 and TRBJ2-5; D gene uncertain. The CDR3 contains 15 residues. Trimming took 1 base from V and 11 from J, leaving 20 bases between them. The germline gives CDR1 LGHNA, CDR2 YSLEER. The chain's CDR3 is CASSQVTRSYNEQYF. In DNA form, the CDR3 reads TGCGCCAGCAGCCAAGTAACCCGCTCCTACAATGAGCAGTACTTC.

The chain combines TRBV6-5 with TRBJ2-7; D may correspond to TRBD1 or TRBD2 (5 bases each). With 6 bases removed from V and 4 bases from J, the gap between germline ends came to 16 bases. CDR1 MNHEY and CDR2 SVGAGI come from the germline V gene. The CDR3 is made up of 14 amino acids. Here the CDR3 reads CASRPRGTIYEQYF. The CDR3 DNA is TGTGCCAGCAGGCCTCGGGGCACTATTTACGAGCAGTACTTC.